This is a list of T cell receptor beta chains from one sample in a study of tumor and adjacent non-tumor tissue in lung cancer. TCRdb processed the multiplex PCR reads anew with MiXCR; each CDR3 protein has one entry. The repertoire holds 55,000 to 65,000 distinct CDR3 sequences, about 56% seen once, with roughly 35% in the top ten. The sample taken for sequencing was distant non-tumor lung tissue. These receptors originate from an older man with non-small cell lung cancer. The CDR3 runs from the conserved cysteine through the conserved F or W. A D gene is named only where the DNA matches it firmly. Expanded clones get a size class; other rows say once, few or many, or leave the size out.

V: TRBV5-1; size: many; J: TRBJ2-2; D: -; DNA: TGCGCCAGCACCCCCTTCGGGACCGGGGAGCTGTTTTTT; CDR3: CASTPFGTGELFF
V: TRBV11-1; size: -; J: TRBJ2-7; D: TRBD2; DNA: TGTGCCAGCAGCTTAGAAACTAGCGGGACCCACGAGCAGTACTTC; CDR3: CASSLETSGTHEQYF
V: TRBV11-2; size: few; J: TRBJ2-2; D: -; DNA: TGTGCTAGCAGCCTGCAGGGGACGTTGTTCGCCGAGGAGCTGTTTTTT; CDR3: CASSLQGTLFAEELFF
V: TRBV11-2; size: -; J: TRBJ2-5; D: TRBD2; DNA: TGTGGTAGCAACTCCTGGGAGGGCCAAGAGACCCAGTACTTC; CDR3: CGSNSWEGQETQYF
V: TRBV27; size: -; J: TRBJ2-7; D: TRBD2; DNA: TGTGCCAGCAGTTTGGGGGGGTCCTTATACGAGCAGTACTTC; CDR3: CASSLGGSLYEQYF
V: TRBV11-2; size: -; J: TRBJ2-7; D: -; DNA: TGTGGCAGCAGCTCCCCCACAGCAAGAAACGAGCAGTACTTC; CDR3: CGSSSPTARNEQYF
V: TRBV11-2; size: -; J: TRBJ2-7; D: -; DNA: TGTGCCAGCAGCTTAGGAGACAGGAGTTACGAGCAGTACTTC; CDR3: CASSLGDRSYEQYF
V: TRBV14; size: few; J: TRBJ1-2; D: TRBD1; DNA: TGTGCCAGCAGCCAAAACTCCGGGCACAGGGGGCGCGACTATGGCTACACCTTC; CDR3: CASSQNSGHRGRDYGYTF
V: TRBV6-6; size: -; J: TRBJ1-1; D: -; DNA: TGTGCCAGTCGGACCATCCGGACTGAAGCTTTCTTC; CDR3: CASRTIRTEAFF
V: TRBV29-1; size: many; J: TRBJ2-2; D: TRBD1; DNA: TGCAGCGTTGAAGGAGACGAAGGGACAGGGGCGAACACCGGGGAGCTGTTTTTT; CDR3: CSVEGDEGTGANTGELFF
V: TRBV12-3/TRBV12-4; size: -; J: TRBJ2-2; D: -; DNA: TGTGCCAGCAGCTCGGCAGGGTATAACGGGAAGCTGTTTTTT; CDR3: CASSSAGYNGKLFF